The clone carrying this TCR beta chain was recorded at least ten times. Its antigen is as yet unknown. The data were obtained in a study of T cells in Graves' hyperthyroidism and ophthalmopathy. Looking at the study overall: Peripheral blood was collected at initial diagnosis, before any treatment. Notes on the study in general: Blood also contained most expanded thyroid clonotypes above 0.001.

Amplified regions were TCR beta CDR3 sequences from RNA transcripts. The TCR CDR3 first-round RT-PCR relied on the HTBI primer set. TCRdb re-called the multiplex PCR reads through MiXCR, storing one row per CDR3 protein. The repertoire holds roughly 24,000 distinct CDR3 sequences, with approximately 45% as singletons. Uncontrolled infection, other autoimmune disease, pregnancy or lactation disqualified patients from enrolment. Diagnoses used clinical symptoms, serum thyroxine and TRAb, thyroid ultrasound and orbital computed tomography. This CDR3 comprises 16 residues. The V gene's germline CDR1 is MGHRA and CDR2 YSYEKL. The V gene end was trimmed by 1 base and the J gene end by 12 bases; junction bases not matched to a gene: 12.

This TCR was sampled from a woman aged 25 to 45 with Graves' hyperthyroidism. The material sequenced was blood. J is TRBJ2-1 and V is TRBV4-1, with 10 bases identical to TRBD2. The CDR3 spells CASSQARASGRGGQFF. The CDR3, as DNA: TGCGCCAGCAGCCAAGCCCGGGCTAGCGGGAGAGGGGGGCAGTTCTTC.